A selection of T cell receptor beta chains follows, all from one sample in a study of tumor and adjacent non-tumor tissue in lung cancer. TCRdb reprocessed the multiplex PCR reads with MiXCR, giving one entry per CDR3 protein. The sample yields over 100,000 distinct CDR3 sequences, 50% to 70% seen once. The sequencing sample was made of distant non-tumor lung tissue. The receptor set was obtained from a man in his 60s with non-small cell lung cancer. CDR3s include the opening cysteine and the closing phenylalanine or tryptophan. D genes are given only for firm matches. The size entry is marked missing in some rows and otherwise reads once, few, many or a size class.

CDR3 protein: CVWSVRGDRNYGCTF; CDR3 DNA: .; clone size: .; V gene: TRBV30; D gene: .; J gene: TRBJ1-2; CDR3 length: 15
CDR3 protein: CANSLGVWGNQPQHF; CDR3 DNA: TGTGCCAACAGCCTTGGGGTATGGGGCAATCAGCCCCAGCATTTT; clone size: .; V gene: TRBV7-2; D gene: .; J gene: TRBJ1-5; CDR3 length: 15
CDR3 protein: CASSQRASRDGEKLFF; CDR3 DNA: TGCGCCAGCAGCCAACGAGCCTCTCGGGATGGTGAAAAACTGTTTTTT; clone size: .; V gene: TRBV4-3; D gene: .; J gene: TRBJ1-4; CDR3 length: 16
CDR3 protein: CASSQGRDSSYNEQFF; CDR3 DNA: TGCGCCAGCAGCCAAGGTCGGGATAGCTCCTACAATGAGCAGTTCTTC; clone size: many; V gene: TRBV4-1; D gene: .; J gene: TRBJ2-1; CDR3 length: 16
CDR3 protein: CASSVRGKNEKLFF; CDR3 DNA: TGTGCCAGCAGTGTAAGAGGGAAGAATGAAAAACTGTTTTTT; clone size: .; V gene: TRBV2; D gene: .; J gene: TRBJ1-4; CDR3 length: 14
CDR3 protein: CASSHTSGGHEQYF; CDR3 DNA: TGTGCCAGCAGTCACACTAGCGGGGGCCACGAGCAGTACTTC; clone size: .; V gene: TRBV5-4; D gene: TRBD2; J gene: TRBJ2-7; CDR3 length: 14
CDR3 protein: CASSPGGVSTDTQYF; CDR3 DNA: TGTGCCAGCTCACCAGGGGGCGTGTCGACAGATACGCAGTATTTT; clone size: .; V gene: TRBV18; D gene: .; J gene: TRBJ2-3; CDR3 length: 15
CDR3 protein: CASSYAQGTQYF; CDR3 DNA: TGTGCCAGCAGCTATGCTCAAGGTACGCAGTATTTT; clone size: .; V gene: TRBV12-3/TRBV12-4; D gene: .; J gene: TRBJ2-3; CDR3 length: 12
CDR3 protein: CASSVYGTSGRGSEQFF; CDR3 DNA: TGTGCCAGCAGCGTGTACGGGACTAGCGGGAGGGGTTCTGAGCAGTTCTTC; clone size: .; V gene: TRBV4-2; D gene: TRBD2; J gene: TRBJ2-1; CDR3 length: 17
CDR3 protein: CASSGPGGLAKYNEQFF; CDR3 DNA: TGTGCCAGCAGCGGCCCAGGGGGGCTAGCGAAGTACAATGAGCAGTTCTTC; clone size: .; V gene: TRBV28; D gene: .; J gene: TRBJ2-1; CDR3 length: 17
CDR3 protein: CTSSDPGQGRVQETQCF; CDR3 DNA: TGTACCAGCAGCGATCCTGGGCAGGGGAGGGTTCAAGAGACCCAGTGCTTC; clone size: .; V gene: TRBV6-2/TRBV6-3; D gene: .; J gene: TRBJ2-5; CDR3 length: 17
CDR3 protein: CASSPGQALRLGGYIF; CDR3 DNA: TGTGCCAGCAGCCCCGGACAGGCTCTCCGGTTAGGGGGCTACATCTTC; clone size: .; V gene: TRBV11-3; D gene: TRBD1; J gene: TRBJ1-2; CDR3 length: 16
CDR3 protein: CGSSSRSGGEFDQYF; CDR3 DNA: TGTGGCAGCAGCAGTAGGTCAGGGGGAGAGTTCGATCAGTACTTC; clone size: .; V gene: TRBV11-2; D gene: TRBD1; J gene: TRBJ2-7; CDR3 length: 15
CDR3 protein: CASSSVDNQEIQYF; CDR3 DNA: TGTGCCAGCAGCTCCGTGGACAATCAAGAGATCCAGTACTTC; clone size: .; V gene: TRBV11-1; D gene: .; J gene: TRBJ2-5; CDR3 length: 14
CDR3 protein: CASQGLGDTQYF; CDR3 DNA: TGTGCCAGCCAAGGGCTAGGAGATACGCAGTATTTT; clone size: few; V gene: TRBV6-1; D gene: .; J gene: TRBJ2-3; CDR3 length: 12
CDR3 protein: CSVSGLSNEQFF; CDR3 DNA: TGCAGTGTTTCGGGACTTTCCAATGAGCAATTCTTC; clone size: .; V gene: TRBV20-1; D gene: .; J gene: TRBJ2-1; CDR3 length: 12
CDR3 protein: CASSTSGRGYNEQLF; CDR3 DNA: TGTGCCAGCAGCACTAGCGGGAGAGGGTACAATGAGCAGCTCTTC; clone size: .; V gene: TRBV28; D gene: TRBD2; J gene: TRBJ2-1; CDR3 length: 15
CDR3 protein: CASSYSGDTHYF; CDR3 DNA: TGTGCCAGCAGCTACTCAGGAGATACGCACTATTTT; clone size: .; V gene: TRBV6-6; D gene: .; J gene: TRBJ2-3; CDR3 length: 12